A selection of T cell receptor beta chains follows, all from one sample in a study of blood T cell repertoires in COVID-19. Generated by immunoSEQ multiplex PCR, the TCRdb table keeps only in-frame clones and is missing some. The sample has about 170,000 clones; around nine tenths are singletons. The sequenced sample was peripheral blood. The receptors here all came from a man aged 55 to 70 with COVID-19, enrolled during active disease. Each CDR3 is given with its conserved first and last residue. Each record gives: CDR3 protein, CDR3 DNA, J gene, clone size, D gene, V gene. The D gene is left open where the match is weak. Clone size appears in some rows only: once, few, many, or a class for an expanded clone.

cdr3_aa: CASSYGRADQPQHF
cdr3_nt: TGTGCCAGCAGTTACGGCAGGGCCGATCAGCCCCAGCATTTT
j_call: TRBJ1-5
clone_size: -
d_call: -
v_call: TRBV6-5

cdr3_aa: CASSESRLANNEQFF
cdr3_nt: TGTGCCAGCAGTGAATCCCGACTAGCAAACAATGAGCAGTTCTTC
j_call: TRBJ2-1
clone_size: once
d_call: TRBD2
v_call: TRBV2

cdr3_aa: CASSTTGTGLTDTQYF
cdr3_nt: TGTGCCAGCAGCACTACCGGGACAGGGCTCACAGATACGCAGTATTTT
j_call: TRBJ2-3
clone_size: -
d_call: TRBD1
v_call: TRBV3-1/TRBV3-2

cdr3_aa: CASRNQQGGSNQPQHF
cdr3_nt: TGTGCCAGCAGAAACCAACAGGGGGGTAGCAATCAGCCCCAGCATTTT
j_call: TRBJ1-5
clone_size: -
d_call: TRBD1
v_call: TRBV28

cdr3_aa: CASSRPGFYEQYF
cdr3_nt: TGTGCCAGCAGCCGCCCGGGGTTCTACGAGCAGTACTTC
j_call: TRBJ2-7
clone_size: -
d_call: -
v_call: TRBV3-1/TRBV3-2

cdr3_aa: CASSPTGNYGYTF
cdr3_nt: TGTGCCAGCAGCCCAACGGGTAACTATGGCTACACCTTC
j_call: TRBJ1-2
clone_size: few
d_call: -
v_call: TRBV7-3

cdr3_aa: CASRKTNYGYTF
cdr3_nt: TGTGCCAGCAGAAAGACAAATTATGGCTACACCTTC
j_call: TRBJ1-2
clone_size: -
d_call: -
v_call: TRBV6-5

cdr3_aa: CATRGTGKYGYTF
cdr3_nt: TGTGCCACCAGAGGAACAGGGAAGTATGGCTACACCTTC
j_call: TRBJ1-2
clone_size: once
d_call: -
v_call: TRBV24-1

cdr3_aa: CASCPDRATEAFF
cdr3_nt: TGTGCCAGCTGTCCGGACAGGGCCACTGAAGCTTTCTTT
j_call: TRBJ1-1
clone_size: -
d_call: TRBD1
v_call: TRBV18

cdr3_aa: CASSLQGAGYTF
cdr3_nt: TGTGCCAGCAGTTTACAGGGCGCTGGCTACACCTTC
j_call: TRBJ1-2
clone_size: -
d_call: -
v_call: TRBV28

cdr3_aa: CASSQGYGYTF
cdr3_nt: TGTGCCAGCAGTCAGGGTTATGGCTACACCTTC
j_call: TRBJ1-2
clone_size: -
d_call: -
v_call: TRBV27

cdr3_aa: CASSPTGQAQPQHF
cdr3_nt: TGTGCCAGTAGTCCGACAGGGCAAGCTCAGCCCCAGCATTTT
j_call: TRBJ1-5
clone_size: -
d_call: TRBD1
v_call: TRBV19

cdr3_aa: CASSLQADYYNEQFF
cdr3_nt: TGCGCCAGCAGCTTGCAGGCCGATTATTACAATGAGCAGTTCTTC
j_call: TRBJ2-1
clone_size: once
d_call: -
v_call: TRBV5-1

cdr3_aa: CASSQVRWTGELFF
cdr3_nt: TGCGCCAGCAGCCAAGTACGGTGGACCGGGGAGCTGTTTTTT
j_call: TRBJ2-2
clone_size: -
d_call: -
v_call: TRBV4-3

cdr3_aa: CASSPKGENNEKLFF
cdr3_nt: TGCGCCAGCAGCCCAAAGGGGGAAAATAATGAAAAACTGTTTTTT
j_call: TRBJ1-4
clone_size: -
d_call: -
v_call: TRBV10-1

cdr3_aa: CASSQDRDQPQHF
cdr3_nt: TGCGCCAGCAGCCAAGACAGGGATCAGCCCCAGCATTTT
j_call: TRBJ1-5
clone_size: -
d_call: -
v_call: TRBV4-3

cdr3_aa: CSARSREKLFF
cdr3_nt: TGCAGTGCTCGCTCGAGGGAAAAACTGTTTTTT
j_call: TRBJ1-4
clone_size: -
d_call: -
v_call: TRBV20-1

cdr3_aa: CATSRQGALYGYTF
cdr3_nt: TGTGCCACCAGCAGACAGGGGGCCCTCTATGGCTACACCTTC
j_call: TRBJ1-2
clone_size: -
d_call: TRBD1
v_call: TRBV15

cdr3_aa: CASSIRGAVSGDTQYF
cdr3_nt: TGTGCCAGTAGTATTCGGGGAGCCGTATCTGGGGATACGCAGTATTTT
j_call: TRBJ2-3
clone_size: -
d_call: -
v_call: TRBV19

cdr3_aa: CASSLGSPYEQYF
cdr3_nt: TGTGCCAGCAGCTTAGGCAGTCCCTACGAGCAGTACTTC
j_call: TRBJ2-7
clone_size: -
d_call: -
v_call: TRBV11-2

cdr3_aa: CASSARLAGDVEQFF
cdr3_nt: TGTGCCAGCAGCGCCAGACTAGCGGGAGACGTTGAGCAGTTCTTC
j_call: TRBJ2-1
clone_size: -
d_call: TRBD2
v_call: TRBV7-2

cdr3_aa: CASTRGIATEAFF
cdr3_nt: TGTGCCAGCACCCGGGGCATCGCCACTGAAGCTTTCTTT
j_call: TRBJ1-1
clone_size: -
d_call: -
v_call: TRBV7-8

cdr3_aa: CASSQGQGTETQYF
cdr3_nt: TGCGCCAGCAGCCAAGGACAGGGTACAGAGACCCAGTACTTC
j_call: TRBJ2-5
clone_size: -
d_call: TRBD1
v_call: TRBV4-1

cdr3_aa: CASSPQITSFYEQYF
cdr3_nt: TGTGCCAGCAGCCCCCAGATAACTAGTTTCTACGAGCAGTACTTC
j_call: TRBJ2-7
clone_size: -
d_call: -
v_call: TRBV9

cdr3_aa: CASSPAGLQGNQPQHF
cdr3_nt: TGTGCCAGCAGCCCAGCGGGGTTGCAGGGCAATCAGCCCCAGCATTTT
j_call: TRBJ1-5
clone_size: -
d_call: -
v_call: TRBV7-9

cdr3_aa: CASSPTGSNQPQHF
cdr3_nt: TGTGCCAGCAGTCCCACAGGTAGCAATCAGCCCCAGCATTTT
j_call: TRBJ1-5
clone_size: -
d_call: -
v_call: TRBV6-6

cdr3_aa: CASSSDGQPQHF
cdr3_nt: TGTGCCAGCAGCTCAGACGGTCAGCCCCAGCATTTT
j_call: TRBJ1-5
clone_size: -
d_call: -
v_call: TRBV11-2

cdr3_aa: CASSRDRVGTEAFF
cdr3_nt: TGTGCCAGCAGTCGCGACAGGGTTGGAACTGAAGCTTTCTTT
j_call: TRBJ1-1
clone_size: -
d_call: TRBD1
v_call: TRBV6-5

cdr3_aa: CASSQQGAGGELFF
cdr3_nt: TGCGCCAGCAGCCAACAGGGGGCTGGCGGGGAGCTGTTTTTT
j_call: TRBJ2-2
clone_size: -
d_call: TRBD1
v_call: TRBV4-3

cdr3_aa: CASSFRGRETQYF
cdr3_nt: TGTGCCAGCAGCTTTCGCGGGAGAGAGACCCAGTACTTC
j_call: TRBJ2-5
clone_size: -
d_call: TRBD2
v_call: TRBV5-6

cdr3_aa: CAIMAGETGELFF
cdr3_nt: TGTGCCATCATGGCAGGGGAGACCGGGGAGCTGTTTTTT
j_call: TRBJ2-2
clone_size: -
d_call: -
v_call: TRBV10-3

cdr3_aa: CASSETQTGVGYTF
cdr3_nt: TGCGCCAGCAGTGAGACGCAGACAGGGGTTGGCTACACCTTC
j_call: TRBJ1-2
clone_size: once
d_call: TRBD1
v_call: TRBV10-2

cdr3_aa: CASSGDRKRGYSNQPQHF
cdr3_nt: TGTGCCAGCAGTGGCGACAGGAAGAGGGGCTATAGCAATCAGCCCCAGCATTTT
j_call: TRBJ1-5
clone_size: once
d_call: -
v_call: TRBV6-1

cdr3_aa: CASSLRTIQPQHF
cdr3_nt: TGTGCCAGCAGTTTACGTACAATCCAGCCCCAGCATTTT
j_call: TRBJ1-5
clone_size: -
d_call: -
v_call: TRBV12-3/TRBV12-4

cdr3_aa: CASSLWDRTEAFF
cdr3_nt: TGTGCCAGCAGCTTATGGGACAGGACTGAAGCTTTCTTT
j_call: TRBJ1-1
clone_size: -
d_call: TRBD1
v_call: TRBV7-3

cdr3_aa: CASSSQVNYGYTF
cdr3_nt: TGTGCCAGCAGCTCCCAGGTTAACTATGGCTACACCTTC
j_call: TRBJ1-2
clone_size: -
d_call: -
v_call: TRBV7-2

cdr3_aa: CASSRTGAYTEAFF
cdr3_nt: TGTGCCAGCTCACGCACAGGGGCTTACACTGAAGCTTTCTTT
j_call: TRBJ1-1
clone_size: -
d_call: TRBD1
v_call: TRBV18

cdr3_aa: CASSEGQISYNEQFF
cdr3_nt: TGTGCCAGCAGCGAGGGACAGATCTCCTACAATGAGCAGTTCTTC
j_call: TRBJ2-1
clone_size: -
d_call: TRBD1
v_call: TRBV11-3

cdr3_aa: CASSFRLAGGPPGELFF
cdr3_nt: TGTGCCAGCAGCTTCAGACTAGCGGGGGGGCCCCCCGGGGAGCTGTTTTTT
j_call: TRBJ2-2
clone_size: -
d_call: TRBD2
v_call: TRBV7-3

cdr3_aa: CASSKFQGLGTEAFF
cdr3_nt: TGTGCCAGCAGCAAGTTTCAGGGTCTTGGCACTGAAGCTTTCTTT
j_call: TRBJ1-1
clone_size: -
d_call: -
v_call: TRBV9

cdr3_aa: CASSAGGMTDTQYF
cdr3_nt: TGTGCCAGCAGCGCGGGGGGGATGACAGATACGCAGTATTTT
j_call: TRBJ2-3
clone_size: -
d_call: TRBD2
v_call: TRBV7-9

cdr3_aa: CASSISRGSNYGYTF
cdr3_nt: TGTGCCAGTAGTATCAGCCGCGGGTCCAACTATGGCTACACCTTC
j_call: TRBJ1-2
clone_size: once
d_call: -
v_call: TRBV19

cdr3_aa: CASSLGSSTDTQYF
cdr3_nt: TGTGCCAGCAGCTTGGGGAGTAGCACAGATACGCAGTATTTT
j_call: TRBJ2-3
clone_size: -
d_call: -
v_call: TRBV7-2

cdr3_aa: CSVEGSTSGRISYNEQFF
cdr3_nt: TGCAGCGTTGAAGGTAGTACTAGCGGGAGGATCTCCTACAATGAGCAGTTCTTC
j_call: TRBJ2-1
clone_size: -
d_call: TRBD2
v_call: TRBV29-1

cdr3_aa: CASRAQGNSNQPQHF
cdr3_nt: TGTGCCAGCAGAGCCCAGGGCAATAGCAATCAGCCCCAGCATTTT
j_call: TRBJ1-5
clone_size: once
d_call: -
v_call: TRBV2

cdr3_aa: CASSPNTGTETQYF
cdr3_nt: TGTGCCAGCAGCCCTAATACAGGGACGGAGACCCAGTACTTC
j_call: TRBJ2-5
clone_size: -
d_call: -
v_call: TRBV7-9

cdr3_aa: CASSPQLIAGVRSHEQFF
cdr3_nt: TGTGCCAGCTCACCACAACTCATAGCGGGAGTCAGGTCGCATGAGCAGTTCTTC
j_call: TRBJ2-1
clone_size: -
d_call: TRBD2
v_call: TRBV18

cdr3_aa: CASSEGFVGSYEQYF
cdr3_nt: TGTGCCAGCAGTGAAGGTTTCGTCGGGTCCTACGAGCAGTACTTC
j_call: TRBJ2-7
clone_size: -
d_call: -
v_call: TRBV6-1

cdr3_aa: CASSLAWQGYTF
cdr3_nt: TGTGCCAGCAGCTTAGCCTGGCAGGGCTACACCTTC
j_call: TRBJ1-2
clone_size: -
d_call: -
v_call: TRBV7-9

cdr3_aa: CASTVQAAGGYTF
cdr3_nt: TGTGCCAGTACAGTGCAAGCTGCAGGCGGCTACACCTTC
j_call: TRBJ1-2
clone_size: -
d_call: -
v_call: TRBV6-5